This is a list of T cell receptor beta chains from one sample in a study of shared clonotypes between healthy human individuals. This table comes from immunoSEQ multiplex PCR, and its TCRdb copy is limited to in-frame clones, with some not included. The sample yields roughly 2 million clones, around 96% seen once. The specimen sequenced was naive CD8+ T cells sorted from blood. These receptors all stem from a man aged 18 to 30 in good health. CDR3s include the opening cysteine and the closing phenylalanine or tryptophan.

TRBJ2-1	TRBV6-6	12	CASSYGQSEQFF
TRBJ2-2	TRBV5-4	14	CASSFRGETGELFF
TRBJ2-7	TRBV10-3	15	CAISEGANKGYEQYF
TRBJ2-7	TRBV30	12	CAWGPQSHEQYF
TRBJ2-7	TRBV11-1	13	CASSGHFTYEQYF
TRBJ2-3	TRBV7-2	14	CASSWGLGTDTQYF
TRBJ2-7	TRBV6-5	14	CASTSQESSYEQYF
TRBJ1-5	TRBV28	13	CASKPPTNQPQHF
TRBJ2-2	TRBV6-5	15	CASTPGGEYTGELFF
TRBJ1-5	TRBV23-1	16	CASSRDREGGNQPQHF
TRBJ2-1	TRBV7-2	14	CASSLGAAYSEQFF
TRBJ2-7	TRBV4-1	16	CASSHLAGGASYEQYF
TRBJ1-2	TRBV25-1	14	CASSELAGNYGYTF